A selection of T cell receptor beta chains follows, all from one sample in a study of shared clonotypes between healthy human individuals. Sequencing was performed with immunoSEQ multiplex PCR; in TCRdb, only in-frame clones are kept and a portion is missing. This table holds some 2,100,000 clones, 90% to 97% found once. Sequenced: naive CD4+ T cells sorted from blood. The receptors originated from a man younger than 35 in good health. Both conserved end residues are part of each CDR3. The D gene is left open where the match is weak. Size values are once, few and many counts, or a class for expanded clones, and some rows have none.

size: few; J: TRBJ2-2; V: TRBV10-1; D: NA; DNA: TGCGCCAGCAGTGAGTCGTTAGGGAACACCGGGGAGCTGTTTTTT; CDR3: CASSESLGNTGELFF
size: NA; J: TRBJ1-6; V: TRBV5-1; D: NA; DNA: TGCGCCAGCAGCTTGGCCGGACAGACCTATAATTCACCCCTCCACTTT; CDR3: CASSLAGQTYNSPLHF
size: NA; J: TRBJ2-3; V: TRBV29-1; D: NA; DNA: TGCAGCGTTGATTCTAGTTATTACACAGATACGCAGTATTTT; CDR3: CSVDSSYYTDTQYF
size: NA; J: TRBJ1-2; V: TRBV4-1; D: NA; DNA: TGCGCCAGCAGCTCATACCGGCAGGGTTCCTATGGCTACACCTTC; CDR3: CASSSYRQGSYGYTF
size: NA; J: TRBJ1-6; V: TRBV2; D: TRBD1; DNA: TGTGCCAGCAGCCTACTAGCAGGGGGGAATTCACCCCTCCACTTT; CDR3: CASSLLAGGNSPLHF
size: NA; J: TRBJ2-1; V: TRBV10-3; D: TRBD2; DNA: TGTGCCATCAGTGAGTCGAACGCGGGAGGGTATAACAATGAGCAGTTCTTC; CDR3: CAISESNAGGYNNEQFF
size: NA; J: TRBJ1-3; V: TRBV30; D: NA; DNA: TGTGCCTGGGGGGGCGTATTCTCTGGAAACACCATATATTTT; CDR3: CAWGGVFSGNTIYF
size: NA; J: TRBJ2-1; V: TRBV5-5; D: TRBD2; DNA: TGTGCCAGCAGCTTGGGGATAGCGGGATTCAATGAGCAGTTCTTC; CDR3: CASSLGIAGFNEQFF
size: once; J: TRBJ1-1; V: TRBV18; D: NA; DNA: TGTGCCAGCTCACAAACCGCGGTAAACACTGAAGCTTTCTTT; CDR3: CASSQTAVNTEAFF
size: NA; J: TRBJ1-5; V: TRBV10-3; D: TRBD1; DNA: TGTGCCATCAGTGGTGAGGGGACAGGGGGCCGCAACCAGCCCCAGCATTTT; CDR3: CAISGEGTGGRNQPQHF
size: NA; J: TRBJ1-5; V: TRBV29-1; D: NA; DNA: TGCAGCGTTTGGGACCGCCTGGGGCCCCAGCATTTT; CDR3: CSVWDRLGPQHF
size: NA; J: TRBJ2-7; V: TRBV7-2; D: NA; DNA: TGTGCCAGCAGCTTATTAGGCGGCACTAGCTCCTACGAGCAGTACTTC; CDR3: CASSLLGGTSSYEQYF
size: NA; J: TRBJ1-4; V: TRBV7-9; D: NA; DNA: TGTGCCAGCGGGGGTTTATCTTCAGGGAGTGGTAATGAAAAACTGTTTTTT; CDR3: CASGGLSSGSGNEKLFF
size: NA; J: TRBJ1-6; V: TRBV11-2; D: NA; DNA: TGTGCCAGCAGCTTTAGCTCGACAGGCAGCTCCTATAATTCACCCCTCCACTTT; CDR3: CASSFSSTGSSYNSPLHF
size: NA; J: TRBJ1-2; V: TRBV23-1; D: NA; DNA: TGCGCCAGCAGTCAGGGGGGAGGTAAGAAGAACTATGGCTACACCTTC; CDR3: CASSQGGGKKNYGYTF
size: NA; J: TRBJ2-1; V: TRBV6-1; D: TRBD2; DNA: TGTGCCAGCAGTGCTAGCATGAGTGCGGGAGGGCCGGCGTATTACAATGAGCAGTTCTTC; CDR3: CASSASMSAGGPAYYNEQFF
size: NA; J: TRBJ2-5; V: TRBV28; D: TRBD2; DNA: TGTGCCAGCAGTGAGCGACTAGCGGGGGATCGAGAGACCCAGTACTTC; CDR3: CASSERLAGDRETQYF
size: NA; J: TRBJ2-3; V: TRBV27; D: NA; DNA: TGTGCCAGCAGTTTATCGGCAGGCCCCGGTTCGCAGTATTTT; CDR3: CASSLSAGPGSQYF
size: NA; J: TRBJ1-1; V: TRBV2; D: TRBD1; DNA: TGTGCCACCAATGCCGGGACAGGGGACACTGAAGCTTTCTTT; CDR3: CATNAGTGDTEAFF
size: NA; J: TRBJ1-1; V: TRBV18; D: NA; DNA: TGTGCCAGCTCACCCGGCGCTGACACTGAAGCTTTCTTT; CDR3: CASSPGADTEAFF
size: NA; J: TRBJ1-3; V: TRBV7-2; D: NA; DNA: TGTGCCAGCAGTAAGGGTCTCGCTGGAAACACCATATATTTT; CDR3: CASSKGLAGNTIYF
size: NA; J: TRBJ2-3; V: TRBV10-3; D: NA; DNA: TGTGCCATCTCTGGCGGAGGCACAGATACGCAGTATTTT; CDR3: CAISGGGTDTQYF
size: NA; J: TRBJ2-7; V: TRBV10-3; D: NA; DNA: TGTGCCACCGAGGAGGGGGCCCTCGCCTACGAGCAGTACTTC; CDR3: CATEEGALAYEQYF
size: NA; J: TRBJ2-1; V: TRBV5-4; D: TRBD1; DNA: TGTGCCAGCAGCTTACCCGGGACAGGGGGCAATGAGCAGTTCTTC; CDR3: CASSLPGTGGNEQFF
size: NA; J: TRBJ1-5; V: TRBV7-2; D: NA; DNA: TGTGCCAGCAGCTTAGCGTCGGGACCGCTGGACAATCAGCCCCAGCATTTT; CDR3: CASSLASGPLDNQPQHF
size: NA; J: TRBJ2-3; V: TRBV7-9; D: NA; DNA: TGTGCCAGCAGCTTAGCGGGGGGGCTAGATACGCAGTATTTT; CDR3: CASSLAGGLDTQYF
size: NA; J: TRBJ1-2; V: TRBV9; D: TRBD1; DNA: TGTGCCAGCAGCGTAGTCGGGACAGGGGGCTCTGGCTACACCTTC; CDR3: CASSVVGTGGSGYTF
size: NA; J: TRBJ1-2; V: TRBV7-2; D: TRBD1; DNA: TGTGCCAGCAGGCAACCCCAGGACAGGGCTGGCTACACCTTC; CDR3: CASRQPQDRAGYTF
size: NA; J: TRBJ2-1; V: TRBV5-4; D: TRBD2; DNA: TGTGCCAGCAGCTTGGGTTTCGAGCGGGGGAGCGATGAGCAGTTCTTC; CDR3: CASSLGFERGSDEQFF
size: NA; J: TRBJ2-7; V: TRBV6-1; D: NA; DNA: TGTGCCAGCAGTGAAACCGTAACATCCTACGAGCAGTACTTC; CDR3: CASSETVTSYEQYF
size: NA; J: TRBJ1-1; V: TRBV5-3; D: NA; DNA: TGTGCCAGAAGCTTAATGGAAGGGAGGACGGACACTGAAGCTTTCTTT; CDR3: CARSLMEGRTDTEAFF
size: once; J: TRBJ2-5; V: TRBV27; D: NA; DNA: TGTGCCACCAAGGGGGGCGCAAAGACCCAGTACTTC; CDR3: CATKGGAKTQYF
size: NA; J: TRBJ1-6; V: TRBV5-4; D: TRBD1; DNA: TGTGCCAGCAGCGCGGACAGGGGGCTTTCACCCCTCCACTTT; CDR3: CASSADRGLSPLHF
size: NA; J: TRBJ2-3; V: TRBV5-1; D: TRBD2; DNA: TGCGCCAGCAGCCCAGTACTAGCGGGAGCCGTAGATACGCAGTATTTT; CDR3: CASSPVLAGAVDTQYF
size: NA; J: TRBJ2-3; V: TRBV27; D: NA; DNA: TGTGCCAGCAGTTTTGGCGGGGTGGGTACGCAGTATTTT; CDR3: CASSFGGVGTQYF
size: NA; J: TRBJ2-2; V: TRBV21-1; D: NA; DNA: TGTGCCAGCAGCGCGCTATGGGCAGGGGAGATCGCCGGGGAGCTGTTTTTT; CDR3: CASSALWAGEIAGELFF
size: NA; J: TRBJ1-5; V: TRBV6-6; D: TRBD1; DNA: TGTGCCAGCAGTTTGGGACAGCTGACGGCTGAGCCCCAGCATTTT; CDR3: CASSLGQLTAEPQHF
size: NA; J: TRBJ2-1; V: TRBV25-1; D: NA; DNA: TGTGCCAGCAGTGTCCCAACTGCTGGGTACAATGAGCAGTTCTTC; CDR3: CASSVPTAGYNEQFF
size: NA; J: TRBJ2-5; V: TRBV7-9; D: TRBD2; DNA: TGTGCCAGCAGCTTCGGGATAGCGGGAGCAGAGACCCAGTACTTC; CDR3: CASSFGIAGAETQYF
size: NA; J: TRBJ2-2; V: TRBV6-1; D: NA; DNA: TGTGCCAGCAGTGAGAGGCAGGGTTACACCGGGGAGCTGTTTTTT; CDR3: CASSERQGYTGELFF
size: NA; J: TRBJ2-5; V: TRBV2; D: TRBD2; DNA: TGTGCCAGCAGCGCCGTCGGACTAGGTCTACAAGAGACCCAGTACTTC; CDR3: CASSAVGLGLQETQYF
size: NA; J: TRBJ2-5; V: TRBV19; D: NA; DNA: TGTGCCAGTAGTATAGGGGATAAAGTCCAGGAGACCCAGTACTTC; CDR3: CASSIGDKVQETQYF
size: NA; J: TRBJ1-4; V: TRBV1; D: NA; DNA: TGCACCAGCAGCCGGTGCCTGGGACAGGGGCGGGAAAAACTGTTTTTT; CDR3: CTSSRCLGQGREKLFF
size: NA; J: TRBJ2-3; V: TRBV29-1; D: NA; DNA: TGCAGCGTTGAAGATCTGTCGGATACGCAGTATTTT; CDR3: CSVEDLSDTQYF
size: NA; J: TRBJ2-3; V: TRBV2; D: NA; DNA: TGTGCCAGCAGAAGGGACCGACAGGATACGCAGTATTTT; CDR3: CASRRDRQDTQYF
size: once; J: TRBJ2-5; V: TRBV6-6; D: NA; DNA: TGTGCCAGCCACTCGGGAAAGACCCAGTACTTC; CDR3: CASHSGKTQYF
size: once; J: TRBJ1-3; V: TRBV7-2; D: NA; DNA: TGTGCCAGCAGGCCATGGGGGTTCTCTGGAAACACCATATATTTT; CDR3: CASRPWGFSGNTIYF
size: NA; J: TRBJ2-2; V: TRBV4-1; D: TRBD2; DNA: TGCGCCAGCAGCCAGACTAGCTGGTACGACACCGGGGAGCTGTTTTTT; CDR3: CASSQTSWYDTGELFF
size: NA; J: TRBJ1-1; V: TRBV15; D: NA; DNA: TGTGCCACCAGCACCCCGGGCCTCGGGGGGGCTGAAGCTTTCTTT; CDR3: CATSTPGLGGAEAFF
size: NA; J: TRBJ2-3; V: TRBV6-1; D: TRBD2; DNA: TGTGCCGGCGAGCGGGGGGGCCCCACAGATACGCAGTATTTT; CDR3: CAGERGGPTDTQYF
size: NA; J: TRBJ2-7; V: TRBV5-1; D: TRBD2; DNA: TGCGCCAGCAGAAACGTAGCGGGAACCTACGAGCAGTACTTC; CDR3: CASRNVAGTYEQYF
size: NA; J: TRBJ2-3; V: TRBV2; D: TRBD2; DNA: TGTGCCAGCAGTGAACTAGCGGGGGGTCGAACAGATACGCAGTATTTT; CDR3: CASSELAGGRTDTQYF
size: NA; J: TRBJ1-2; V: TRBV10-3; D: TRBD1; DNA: TGTGCCATCATGGAACAGGGGGCTCATGGCTACACCTTC; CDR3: CAIMEQGAHGYTF
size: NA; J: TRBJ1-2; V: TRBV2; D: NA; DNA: TGTGCCAGCAGTGAACAGGGCCCTAACTATGGCTACACCTTC; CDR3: CASSEQGPNYGYTF
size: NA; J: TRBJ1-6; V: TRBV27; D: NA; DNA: TGTGCCAGCAGTTTCAGGGGATTTGGCTCACCCCTCCACTTT; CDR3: CASSFRGFGSPLHF